A single sample gave rise to the 23 T cell receptor beta chains below, sequenced in a study of memory CD4+ T cells and cytomegalovirus serostatus. Clones were read by immunoSEQ multiplex PCR, and TCRdb kept only the in-frame ones, dropping some. The sample contains under 50,000 clones, approximately 78% of which appear only once. The sort gate was single viable CD3+CD4+CD8-CD45RO+ cells for memory CD4+ T cells. Sequencing was carried out using memory CD4+ T cells from blood. These receptors all come from an adult in good health and CMV-seronegative.

J is TRBJ2-5 and V is TRBV5-4; D perhaps matches TRBD2 (5 bases). Germline V lookup: CDR1 SGHNT, CDR2 YYREEE (reference sequence). V lost 4 bases, J lost 2 bases, and 15 bases lay in between. The CDR3 is 15 amino acids. CDR3 nucleotides: TGTGCCAGCAGCCGAAGACTATTGGGTCAAGAGACCCAGTACTTC. Translating gives CASSRRLLGQETQYF.

This chain links TRBV18 with TRBJ1-6; no firm D call. Per the germline V gene, CDR1 is KGHSH and CDR2 is LQKENI. The V end was cut by 6 bases, the J end by 0 bases, with 9 bases between. The CDR3 runs 15 residues. The chain's CDR3 is CASSDKISYNSPLHF. DNA of the CDR3: TGTGCCAGCTCGGATAAGATCTCCTATAATTCACCCCTCCACTTT.

The V and J genes are TRBV4-3 and TRBJ1-1; possibly TRBD1 for D (5 bases). The CDR3 length is 14 residues. V was shortened by 0 bases and J by 5 bases, with 10 bases between the two germline ends. Germline values: CDR1 LGHNA, CDR2 YSLEER. CDR3 nucleotide sequence: TGCGCCAGCAGCCAAGAAACGGGGCTGACTGAAGCTTTCTTT. Its translation is CASSQETGLTEAFF.

V gene TRBV9 combines with J gene TRBJ2-3, with D uncertain. The CDR3 runs 12 residues. The germline V gene encodes CDR1 SGDLS and CDR2 YYNGEE. Deletions cut 4 bases from V and 4 bases from J, with 7 bases between. The CDR3 sequence: CASSRGPDTQYF. DNA of the CDR3: TGTGCCAGCAGCCGAGGTCCAGATACGCAGTATTTT. Full variable domain (missing parts from reference TRBV9 and TRBJ2-3): DSGVTQTPKHLITATGQRVTLRCSPRSGDLSVYWYQQSLDQGLQFLIQYYNGEERAKGNILERFSAQQFPDLHSELNLSSLELGDSALYFCASSRGPDTQYFGPGTRLTVL.

The chain is built from TRBV7-2 and TRBJ1-2; no clear D. Deletions cut 0 bases from V and 7 bases from J, with 6 bases between. This CDR3 region has 12 residues. CDR1 and CDR2 (germline): SGHTA, FQGNSA. CDR3 loop: CASSLAQIGYTF. The CDR3 nucleotides are TGTGCCAGCAGCTTAGCGCAAATTGGCTACACCTTC.

The chain joins TRBV7-9 to TRBJ2-7; TRBD2 matches 9 bases. This CDR3 comprises 16 residues. J was trimmed by 3 bases and V by 1 base; bases with no gene match: 7. Per germline, CDR1 SEHNR and CDR2 FQNEAQ (reference sequence). CDR3 DNA: TGTGCCAGCAGCTTAGGGGCCGCGGGGGGGGTCTACGAGCAGTACTTC. This codes for CASSLGAAGGVYEQYF.

This clone has a single count. The chain couples TRBV5-1 to TRBJ2-3; D unresolved. V gave up 0 bases and J gave up 2 bases, with 10 bases separating them. Germline V gene lookup returns CDR1 SGHRS and CDR2 YFSETQ. This CDR3 comprises 15 residues. CDR3 nucleotides: TGCGCCAGCAGCTTGGCCAGCAGGTACACAGATACGCAGTATTTT. Its protein product is CASSLASRYTDTQYF.

This clone was seen a few times. The CDR3 sequence is CASSLAPDLGYGYTF. Written as DNA, the CDR3 is TGCGCCAGCAGCTTGGCCCCAGACTTGGGCTATGGCTACACCTTC. This chain uses TRBV5-1 with TRBJ1-2; D not certain. The germline gives CDR1 SGHRS, CDR2 YFSETQ. The CDR3 runs to 15 residues. Trimming left V 0 bases short and J 4 bases short, with 13 bases between.

The V and J genes are TRBV30 and TRBJ1-1; D is possibly TRBD1 (5 bases). CDR3 length: 12 amino acids. Trimming left V 4 bases short and J 7 bases short, with 13 bases between. CDR1 and CDR2 (germline): GTSNPN, SVGIG (reference sequence). CDR3 DNA sequence: TGTGCCTGGATCGGAGGGAGGGGTGAAGCTTTCTTT. It codes for CAWIGGRGEAFF.

The chain carries TRBV6-6 and TRBJ1-6; no clear D. Trimming removed 4 bases from V and 5 bases from J, with 12 bases in between. The CDR3 extends over 15 amino acids. Germline V gene sequence: CDR1 MNHNY, CDR2 SVGAGI (reference sequence). In DNA form, the CDR3 reads TGTGCCAGCAGTTCTACCGGGCCTAATAATTCACCCCTCCACTTT. This codes for CASSSTGPNNSPLHF.

The chain employs TRBV6-1 and TRBJ1-6; 9 nucleotides line up with TRBD1. J was trimmed by 3 bases and V by 11 bases; bases with no gene match: 5. The CDR3 spans 14 residues. Germline V CDR1 and CDR2: MNHNS, SASEGT. CDR3 sequence reads: CAGGTGRYNSPLHF. In DNA, the CDR3 is TGTGCCGGGGGGACAGGGCGCTATAATTCACCCCTCCACTTT.

This sequence joins TRBV28 and TRBJ1-1; D unresolved. This CDR3 spans 14 amino acids. The germline CDR1 and CDR2 sequences are MDHEN and SYDVKM. V lost 5 bases to trimming and J lost 0 bases, with 10 bases between them. The CDR3 sequence is CASSLPPLNTEAFF. The DNA of the CDR3 is TGTGCCAGCAGTCTTCCACCATTGAACACTGAAGCTTTCTTT.

This clone was observed a handful of times. This rearrangement joins TRBV19 to TRBJ1-5; maybe TRBD1 (5 bases). The CDR3 is 13 residues long. The V end was cut by 3 bases, the J end by 2 bases, with 5 bases between. Germline CDR1 is LNHDA and CDR2 is SQIVND (reference sequence). CDR3: CASSMGGNQPQHF. The CDR3, as DNA: TGTGCCAGTAGTATGGGGGGCAATCAGCCCCAGCATTTT.

The chain couples TRBV6-5 to TRBJ1-2, with no clear D. CDR1 MNHEY and CDR2 SVGAGI come from the germline V gene. This CDR3 is built from 14 residues. Trimming took off 2 bases at V and 6 bases at J, with 13 bases between the two ends. In DNA form, the CDR3 reads TGTGCCAGCAGTTACGACCCGAGGAGTAATGGCTACACCTTC. It yields the protein CASSYDPRSNGYTF.

The chain is built from TRBV28 and TRBJ1-6, with D maybe TRBD1 (6 bases). This CDR3 spans 17 amino acids. The V gene's germline CDR1 is MDHEN and CDR2 SYDVKM. V was clipped by 5 bases and J by 0 bases, with 14 bases between them. For the CDR3, the DNA is TGTGCCAGCAGTCTTCCCACAGGGAACTCCTATAATTCACCCCTCCACTTT. As protein: CASSLPTGNSYNSPLHF.

The chain recombines TRBV7-8 with TRBJ1-5; 9 bases match TRBD1. V dropped 1 base and J dropped 3; count of bases not matched to a gene: 7. Per germline, CDR1 SGHVS and CDR2 FQNEAQ. CDR3 length: 17 residues. This CDR3 reads CASSLGSWTGVNQPQHF. As DNA, the CDR3 is TGTGCCAGCAGCTTAGGATCCTGGACAGGGGTCAATCAGCCCCAGCATTTT. The full variable domain, completed using reference TRBV7-8 and TRBJ1-5, is GAGVSQSPRYKVAKRGQDVALRCDPISGHVSLFWYQQALGQGPEFLTYFQNEAQLDKSGLPSDRFFAERPEGSVSTLKIQRTQQEDSAVYLCASSLGSWTGVNQPQHFGDGTRLSIL.

There are a few counts of this clone. V usage is TRBV4-2 and J usage is TRBJ1-6; D possibly corresponds to TRBD1 (5 bases). Deletions cut 0 bases from V and 2 bases from J, with 8 bases between. The CDR3 runs to 16 residues. Germline V gene sequence: CDR1 LGHNA, CDR2 YNFKEQ. CDR3 protein: CASSQEGPTYNSPLHF. Here the CDR3 DNA reads TGTGCCAGCAGCCAAGAGGGGCCGACCTATAATTCACCCCTCCACTTT.

The chain employs TRBV7-2 and TRBJ1-2; 8 bases agree with TRBD1. Trimming cost V 6 bases and J 5 bases; bases outside gene matches: 8. The CDR3 is 14 residues long. Germline V gene lookup returns CDR1 SGHTA and CDR2 FQGNSA. CDR3: CASSLTGTGYGYTF. In DNA, the CDR3 is TGTGCCAGCAGTTTAACCGGGACAGGATATGGCTACACCTTC.

V is TRBV7-8 and J is TRBJ2-3, with D hard to call. The CDR3 runs to 16 residues. CDR1 and CDR2 from the germline V gene are SGHVS and FQNEAQ. Trimming took off 5 bases at V and 4 bases at J, with 19 bases between the two ends. The CDR3 sequence is CASSPQALLGADTQYF. The CDR3 DNA sequence: TGTGCCAGCAGCCCTCAGGCCCTTCTTGGCGCAGATACGCAGTATTTT.

This chain connects TRBV18 to TRBJ2-7; perhaps TRBD1 as D (6 bases). CDR1 is KGHSH and CDR2 is LQKENI in the germline V gene. Trimming took off 4 bases at V and 0 bases at J, with 13 bases between the two ends. CDR3 length equals 15 residues. The CDR3 loop reads CASSHTGHSSYEQYF. The CDR3 nucleotides read TGTGCCAGCTCACACACAGGGCATAGCTCCTACGAGCAGTACTTC.

This clone was seen a few times. V is TRBV7-6 and J is TRBJ1-6; D unclear. Germline loops: CDR1 SGHVS, CDR2 FNYEAQ. The CDR3 extends over 14 amino acids. The V end lost 5 bases, the J end lost 8 bases, and 13 bases lay between the germline ends. This CDR3 reads CASSPMGRDSPLHF. CDR3 sequence (DNA): TGTGCCAGCAGCCCCATGGGGAGGGATTCACCCCTCCACTTT. The whole variable domain, filled in from reference TRBV7-6 and TRBJ1-6, reads GAGVSQSPRYKVTKRGQDVALRCDPISGHVSLYWYRQALGQGPEFLTYFNYEAQQDKSGLPNDRFSAERPEGSISTLTIQRTEQRDSAMYRCASSPMGRDSPLHFGNGTRLTVT.

The chain has TRBV7-6 and TRBJ1-4; weak D call: TRBD1 (5 bases). The CDR3 is 15 amino acids. The germline V gene has CDR1 SGHVS and CDR2 FNYEAQ. V was pared by 2 bases and J by 1 base, with 8 bases between. CDR3 nucleotides: TGTGCCAGCAGCTTATGGGACGGAACTAATGAAAAACTGTTTTTT. This encodes CASSLWDGTNEKLFF. Complete variable domain (other parts from reference TRBV7-6 and TRBJ1-4): GAGVSQSPRYKVTKRGQDVALRCDPISGHVSLYWYRQALGQGPEFLTYFNYEAQQDKSGLPNDRFSAERPEGSISTLTIQRTEQRDSAMYRCASSLWDGTNEKLFFGSGTQLSVL.

This clone has just a few counts. This chain uses TRBV7-6 with TRBJ2-5; no reliable D call. Germline values: CDR1 SGHVS, CDR2 FNYEAQ. This CDR3 is built from 15 residues. The V end lost 1 base, the J end lost 2 bases, and 11 bases lay between the germline ends. In DNA form, the CDR3 reads TGTGCCAGCAGCTTAGGCCCTGCGCCTCAAGAGACCCAGTACTTC. Amino acids: CASSLGPAPQETQYF. The whole variable domain, filled in from reference TRBV7-6 and TRBJ2-5, reads GAGVSQSPRYKVTKRGQDVALRCDPISGHVSLYWYRQALGQGPEFLTYFNYEAQQDKSGLPNDRFSAERPEGSISTLTIQRTEQRDSAMYRCASSLGPAPQETQYFGPGTRLLVL.